These T cell receptor beta chains were read from a single sample in a study of cytomegalovirus exposure and HLA in healthy donors. Only in-frame clones appear in the TCRdb table, and some are missing; sequencing was by immunoSEQ multiplex PCR. Of about 180,000 clones listed, 65% to 85% are singletons. Sample: PBMCs. The receptors derive from a man between 60 and 75 years old in good health and CMV-seronegative. Both conserved end residues are part of each CDR3. The D gene is left open where the match is weak. Clone size is given for some rows only: seen once, a few or many times, or a class if the clone is expanded.

v_gene	abundance	len	j_gene	d_gene	CDR3nt	CDR3aa
TRBV4-1	.	15	TRBJ1-5	.	TGCGCCAGCAGCCAAGAGCGATATAGCAATCAGCCCCAGCATTTT	CASSQERYSNQPQHF
TRBV6-1	.	14	TRBJ1-2	.	TGTGCCAGCAGTGACAGGGTACGAAGCTATGGCTACACCTTC	CASSDRVRSYGYTF
TRBV19	.	17	TRBJ2-2	TRBD1	TGTGCCAGTAGTATAGGGTCACAGGGGGTGAGTGTCGGGGAGCTGTTTTTT	CASSIGSQGVSVGELFF
TRBV6-1	medium-sized	15	TRBJ2-3	.	TGTGCCAGCAGTGAAACACAGGGCACGGCGGATACGCAGTATTTT	CASSETQGTADTQYF
TRBV5-8	few	13	TRBJ1-5	.	TGTGCCAGCAGCTTGCGGGGAACTCAGCCCCAGAATTTT	CASSLRGTQPQNF
TRBV7-8	.	12	TRBJ2-1	.	TGTGCCAGCAGCTTAGCAAGAGGGGGGCAGTTCTTC	CASSLARGGQFF
TRBV19	few	14	TRBJ1-1	.	TGTGCCAGTAGTTCCAGGGACATGAACACTGAAGCTTTCTTT	CASSSRDMNTEAFF
TRBV29-1	.	13	TRBJ1-1	.	TGCAGCGTTGAGGGGCGGCTAAACACTGAAGCTTTCTTT	CSVEGRLNTEAFF
TRBV7-8	.	13	TRBJ1-6	TRBD1	TGTGCCAGCAGCGAGACAGGGAATTCACCCCTCCACTTT	CASSETGNSPLHF
TRBV11-2	few	13	TRBJ2-7	.	TGTGCCAGCAGTCCTTATAGAAACTACGAGCAGTACTTC	CASSPYRNYEQYF
TRBV30	few	15	TRBJ2-1	TRBD2	TGTGCCTGGAGTCTCGGGACTAGCGGTGAGAATGAGCAGTTCTTC	CAWSLGTSGENEQFF
TRBV29-1	.	14	TRBJ2-4	TRBD1	TGCAGCGTTCGGACAGGGACGGTTCGTAGCATTCAGTACTTC	CSVRTGTVRSIQYF
TRBV9	once	13	TRBJ2-7	.	TGTGCCAGCAGCTCCGGGGACGGGGGCGAGCAGTACTTC	CASSSGDGGEQYF
TRBV5-5	.	14	TRBJ2-2	.	TGTGCCAGCAGCTTAATATCGAACACCGGGGAGCTGTTTTTT	CASSLISNTGELFF
TRBV6-1	.	15	TRBJ1-5	.	TGTGCCAGTTTCGGGGGAATAAGTAGAAATCAGCCCCAGAATTTT	CASFGGISRNQPQNF
TRBV15	.	14	TRBJ2-7	TRBD2	TGTGCCACCTCGCGGGCGGGAGGGTCCTACGAGCAGTACTTC	CATSRAGGSYEQYF
TRBV5-6	.	13	TRBJ1-2	TRBD1	TGTGCCAGCAGCCTACAGGGGGCGGGTGGCTACACCTTC	CASSLQGAGGYTF
TRBV29-1	.	16	TRBJ2-3	TRBD2	TGCAGCGTTTCGCGATCGAGCGGGAGGGTCGGGGATACGCAGTATTTT	CSVSRSSGRVGDTQYF
TRBV9	.	15	TRBJ2-1	TRBD2	TGTGCCAGCAGCGTTTCGGGCCTAGCGGGAGGTGAGCAGTTCTTC	CASSVSGLAGGEQFF
TRBV28	.	19	TRBJ2-4	TRBD2	TGTGCCAGCAGGGGCATGACTAGCGGGACCCGACTTAACAAAAACATTCAGTACTTC	CASRGMTSGTRLNKNIQYF
TRBV5-4	.	14	TRBJ2-1	TRBD2	TGTGCCAGCACCCCAGCGGGAGGGGGGGTCGAGCAGTTCTTC	CASTPAGGGVEQFF
TRBV30	.	15	TRBJ2-7	TRBD2	TGTGCCTGGAGCCGGGGGGTTGGTAGCGGCTACGAGCAGTACTTC	CAWSRGVGSGYEQYF
TRBV19	.	15	TRBJ2-5	TRBD2	TGTGCCAGTAGTATCCCGGGAGGGCCCACGGAGACCCAGTACTTC	CASSIPGGPTETQYF
TRBV4-3	once	16	TRBJ1-3	.	TGCGCCAGCAGTCCATCTTTAGCCCTCTCTGGAAACACCATATATTTT	CASSPSLALSGNTIYF
TRBV7-8	.	18	TRBJ2-2	.	TGTGCCAGCAGCTTAACCGCGGTGGGGAGGACGAACACCGGGGAGCTGTTTTTT	CASSLTAVGRTNTGELFF
TRBV6-1	.	15	TRBJ2-7	TRBD1	TGTGCCAGCAGGTACGGGACAGAAATCTCCTACGAGCAGTACTTC	CASRYGTEISYEQYF
TRBV25-1	.	12	TRBJ1-2	.	TGTGCCAGCAGTGCACAGGTCTCTGGCTACACCTTC	CASSAQVSGYTF
TRBV5-4	.	19	TRBJ2-1	TRBD2	TGTGCCAGCAGCTCCGTGCAGGGAGCGGGGCTCAGAACACACAATGAGCAGTTCTTC	CASSSVQGAGLRTHNEQFF
TRBV5-6	few	15	TRBJ2-2	.	TGTGCCAGCAGCTTGAATCGAGTTATCACCGGGGAGCTGTTTTTT	CASSLNRVITGELFF
TRBV6-6	.	15	TRBJ1-1	TRBD1	TGTGCCAGCAGTTCGCCTTCAGGGGGGTGGACTGAAGCTTTCTTT	CASSSPSGGWTEAFF
TRBV10-3	few	18	TRBJ2-6	TRBD1	TGTGCCATCAGTGAGTCAGGGACAGGGCTCTCTGGGGCCAACGTCCTGACTTTC	CAISESGTGLSGANVLTF
TRBV7-8	few	20	TRBJ2-1	TRBD1	TGTGCCAGCAGCTTAGCGCCGGTCGGCCGGACAGGGGGCTCCTACAATGAGCAGTTCTTC	CASSLAPVGRTGGSYNEQFF
TRBV2	.	16	TRBJ1-5	.	TGTGCCAGCACCGGCTTGGGCAGAGATAAACATCAGCCCCAGCATTTT	CASTGLGRDKHQPQHF
TRBV15	.	15	TRBJ1-4	.	TGTGCCACCAGCAGAGACCCAGGGGCGGTTGAAAAACTGTTTTTT	CATSRDPGAVEKLFF
TRBV5-6	.	14	TRBJ2-6	.	TGTGCCAGCAGCAGCCCCCTCGGGGCCAACGTCCTGACTTTC	CASSSPLGANVLTF
TRBV19	.	18	TRBJ2-1	TRBD2	TGTGCCAGTAGTAAGGCCCGTGGACTAGCGGGAGGGGTGAATGAGCAGTTCTTC	CASSKARGLAGGVNEQFF
TRBV27	.	14	TRBJ2-6	.	TGTGCCAGCAGTCCCAACTCTGGGGCCAACGTCCTGACTTTC	CASSPNSGANVLTF
TRBV28	.	17	TRBJ2-5	TRBD2	TGTGCCAGCAGTTATAAGGGACTAGCGGGAGGGGGAGAGACCCAGTACTTC	CASSYKGLAGGGETQYF
TRBV4-1	.	13	TRBJ2-5	.	TGCGCCAGCAGCCAGACTCGAGGAGAGACCCAGTACTTC	CASSQTRGETQYF
TRBV5-4	.	14	TRBJ1-4	.	TGTGCCAGCAGCTTTATCGAGACTAATGAAAAACTGTTTTTT	CASSFIETNEKLFF
TRBV5-4	.	15	TRBJ1-2	.	TGTGCCAGCAGCCCTGGCGGTGCAGCTAACTATGGCTACACCTTC	CASSPGGAANYGYTF
TRBV27	.	14	TRBJ1-2	TRBD1	TGTGCCAGCAGGGACGGGACAGGTCAAGGAGGCTACACCTTC	CASRDGTGQGGYTF
TRBV7-9	.	16	TRBJ2-5	TRBD1	TGTGCCAGCAGCGCCCCAGGGGGCCGGGGACAAGAGACCCAGTACTTC	CASSAPGGRGQETQYF
TRBV30	.	13	TRBJ1-2	.	TGTGCCTGGAGTGACGCTCGACTCAGTGGCTACACCTTC	CAWSDARLSGYTF
TRBV5-1	few	12	TRBJ1-1	.	TGCGCCAGCAGCTTCGAAGGGAGTGTGGCTTTCTTT	CASSFEGSVAFF
TRBV5-8	.	14	TRBJ2-7	TRBD1	TGTGCCAGCAGCTCGACAGGGGACTTCTACGAGCAGTACTTC	CASSSTGDFYEQYF
TRBV30	.	13	TRBJ2-2	.	TGTGCCTGGAGTGTAACGGGGATCGGGGAGCTGTTTTTT	CAWSVTGIGELFF
TRBV18	few	14	TRBJ2-1	TRBD2	TGTGCCAGCACTACTAGCGGGTCCTACAATGAGCAGTTCTTC	CASTTSGSYNEQFF
TRBV6-1	few	15	TRBJ2-7	.	TGTGCCAGCACTAAGGGGTGGGAAAACTCCTACGAGCAGTACTTC	CASTKGWENSYEQYF
TRBV4-2	.	13	TRBJ2-1	.	TGTGCCAGCAGCCAACTATCGCCCGATGAGCAGTTCTTC	CASSQLSPDEQFF
TRBV5-1	.	17	TRBJ2-7	TRBD1	TGCGCCAGCAGCCCCTACCGCGGACAGGGGCGATCCTACGAGCAGTACTTC	CASSPYRGQGRSYEQYF
TRBV27	.	15	TRBJ1-1	.	TGTGCCAGCAGTTTAGGGGGCCGGACCCTCCTTGAAGCTTTCTTT	CASSLGGRTLLEAFF
TRBV7-9	once	14	TRBJ1-2	TRBD1	TGTGCCAGCAGCCCAGGACAGGGAGAGTATGGCTACACCTTC	CASSPGQGEYGYTF
TRBV19	.	15	TRBJ2-7	TRBD1	TGTGCCAGTAGGGCAAGGACAGGGGGCGTCCACGAGCAGTACTTC	CASRARTGGVHEQYF
TRBV7-9	.	14	TRBJ1-1	TRBD1	TGTGCCAGCAGCACCTCCGGGACAGGGGGCGAAGCTTTCTTT	CASSTSGTGGEAFF
TRBV7-8	once	15	TRBJ2-2	TRBD2	TGTGCCAGCAGCCTACTAGCGGCGAACACCGGGGAGCTGTTTTTT	CASSLLAANTGELFF
TRBV7-8	.	13	TRBJ1-1	.	TGTGCCAGCAGCTTAGGGCGGATAACTGAAGCTTTCTTT	CASSLGRITEAFF
TRBV6-5	.	13	TRBJ2-2	.	TGTGCCATCAGAAAGGGGGGGGCCGGGGAGCTGTTTTTT	CAIRKGGAGELFF
TRBV11-2	few	14	TRBJ2-7	TRBD2	TGTGCCAGCAGCTCGCGACTAGCGGGAAACGAGCAGTACTTC	CASSSRLAGNEQYF